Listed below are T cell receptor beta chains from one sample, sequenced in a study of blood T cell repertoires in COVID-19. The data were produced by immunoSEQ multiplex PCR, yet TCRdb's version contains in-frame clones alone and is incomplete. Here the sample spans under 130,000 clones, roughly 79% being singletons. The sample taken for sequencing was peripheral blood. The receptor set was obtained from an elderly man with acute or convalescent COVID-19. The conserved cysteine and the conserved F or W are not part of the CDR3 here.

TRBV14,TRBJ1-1,ASSSTSGGTEAF
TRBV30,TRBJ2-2,AWTAGVNTGELF
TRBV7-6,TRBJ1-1,ASSPQPQGLNTEAF
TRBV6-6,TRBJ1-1,ASSYEEGGNTEAF
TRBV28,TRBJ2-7,ASSFGQGVYEQY
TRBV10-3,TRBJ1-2,AITPGEGYT
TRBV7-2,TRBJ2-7,ASSLAGGVNYEQY
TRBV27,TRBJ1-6,ASSPDREGSPLH
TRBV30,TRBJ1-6,AWSAANGYNSPLH
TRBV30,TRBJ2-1,AWSVRNREDNEQF
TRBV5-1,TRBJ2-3,ASSPQMLLVTDTQY
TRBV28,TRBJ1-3,ASSLRPGQGGSGNTIY
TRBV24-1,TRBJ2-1,ATSDPAGGTGGNEQF
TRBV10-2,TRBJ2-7,ASRGQGEYEQY
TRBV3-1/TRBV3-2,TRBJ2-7,ASSPRDRGPRGSYEQY
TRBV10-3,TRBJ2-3,AISFGTSGTTDTQY